The 17 T cell receptor beta chains presented below share a single source sample, sequenced in a study of molecular identifiers for immune sequencing clone quantification. MiXCR, run by TCRdb on the PCR reads, gives a single entry per CDR3 protein. The sample contains over 100,000 distinct CDR3 sequences, 30% to 35% of which appear only once. Sequencing used naive CD8+ T cells from blood, with Jurkat cell RNA spiked in. Sample subset: FACS-sorted CD8+CD4-CCR7+CD45RA+ naive T cells. These receptor sequences come from a human donor in good health. Some libraries in this study had Jurkat cell RNA spiked in.

This clonotype occurred many times. The chain recombines TRBV12-3 or TRBV12-4 with TRBJ2-3; 8 nucleotides match TRBD2. The V segment lost 1 base and the J segment 0 bases; nucleotides outside the gene matches: 12. CDR3 length equals 19 residues. The CDR3 is CASSLVLSGSSKSTDTQYF. DNA of the CDR3: TGTGCCAGCAGTTTAGTATTGAGCGGGAGCTCAAAAAGCACAGATACGCAGTATTTT.

V gene TRBV12-5 combines with J gene TRBJ1-1, with D hard to call. V was cut by 8 bases and J by 0 bases, with 13 bases left in between. The CDR3 has 14 residues. Germline lookup yields CDR1 LGHNT and CDR2 FRNRAP. DNA of the CDR3: TGTGCTAGTTCTAAGGACCTCTTGAACACTGAAGCTTTCTTT. Translation gives CASSKDLLNTEAFF.

The V call is TRBV28, the J call TRBJ2-4; possibly TRBD1 or TRBD2 for D (6 bases each). Germline CDR1 is MDHEN and CDR2 is SYDVKM. The CDR3 is 17 residues long. V lost 4 bases and J 6 bases, leaving 22 bases between the germline ends. The CDR3 DNA follows: TGTGCCAGCAGTTCTACCCCCCCGGGGGCGAGGGGAAACATTCAGTACTTC. Amino acid sequence: CASSSTPPGARGNIQYF.

This clonotype was seen many times. The chain uses TRBV7-9 and TRBJ2-4, with D hard to call. CDR1 and CDR2 (germline): SEHNR, FQNEAQ (reference sequence). V was pared by 1 base and J by 0 bases, with 7 bases between. The CDR3 consists of 15 residues. CDR3 region: CASSLEELAKNIQYF. The CDR3 nucleotides are TGTGCCAGCAGCTTAGAGGAATTAGCCAAAAACATTCAGTACTTC.

This clonotype appeared a few times. This chain connects TRBV6-6 to TRBJ2-1; D gene unclear. Trimming removed 2 bases at V and 10 bases at J, with 6 bases between. CDR3 size: 11 residues. The germline gives CDR1 MNHNY, CDR2 SVGAGI (reference sequence). The CDR3 region has the DNA TGTGCCAGCAGTTACGGGCGGGAGCAGTTCTTC. This encodes CASSYGREQFF.

This clonotype was seen more than once but under ten times. The chain is built from TRBV12-3 or TRBV12-4 and TRBJ2-2, with D maybe TRBD2 (5 bases). Trimming cost V 1 base and J 5 bases, with 8 bases left between them. CDR3 length equals 14 residues. CDR3 residues: CASSLGSGTGELFF. CDR3 nucleotides: TGTGCCAGCAGTTTAGGATCGGGGACCGGGGAGCTGTTTTTT.

Only a few counts were recorded for this clonotype. J is TRBJ2-3 and V is TRBV4-3; D is undetermined. Germline V gene lookup returns CDR1 LGHNA and CDR2 YSLEER. Trimming stripped 5 bases from V and 3 bases from J, with 15 bases between. This CDR3 region has 15 residues. CDR3 coding DNA: TGCGCCAGCAGCGCAAACAGACTTACGACAGATACGCAGTATTTT. Translated, it gives CASSANRLTTDTQYF.

This clonotype was picked up many times. The rearrangement uses TRBV7-9 and TRBJ1-1, with D possibly being TRBD1 (6 bases). Germline lookup yields CDR1 SEHNR and CDR2 FQNEAQ (reference sequence). The V end was cut by 0 bases, the J end by 6 bases, with 8 bases between. The CDR3 has 13 amino acids. The CDR3 bases are TGTGCCAGCAGCTTAGCGGACAGAGCTGAAGCTTTCTTT. Protein sequence: CASSLADRAEAFF.

This clonotype has only a few counts. The J gene is TRBJ2-5, the V gene TRBV7-8, with D possibly being TRBD1 (6 bases). This CDR3 is 14 amino acids long. V was trimmed by 5 bases and J by 0 bases, leaving 10 bases between them. The V gene's germline CDR1 is SGHVS and CDR2 FQNEAQ. CDR3 sequence (DNA): TGTGCCAGCAGCCAGGGGATGTACCAAGAGACCCAGTACTTC. Amino acids: CASSQGMYQETQYF.

This clonotype has at least ten counts. The rearrangement uses TRBV7-8 and TRBJ1-4; 10 bases align to TRBD1. The CDR3 has 16 residues. In germline, CDR1 is SGHVS, CDR2 FQNEAQ. Trimming at V came to 1 base and at J to 7 bases, leaving 6 bases not matched to a gene. CDR3 amino acids: CASSLGAGTGAEKLFF. The CDR3 DNA sequence: TGTGCCAGCAGCTTAGGAGCTGGGACAGGGGCTGAAAAACTGTTTTTT.

The chain couples TRBV7-6 to TRBJ2-1; 16 positions agree with TRBD2. The CDR3 runs 18 residues. V gave up 5 bases and J gave up 3 bases; unmatched junction bases: 7. Germline V gene data show CDR1 as SGHVS and CDR2 as FNYEAQ. The CDR3 DNA sequence: TGTGCCAGCAGCGTGGGACTAGCGGGAGGGCCAGGCTACAATGAGCAGTTCTTC. Translated, it gives CASSVGLAGGPGYNEQFF. Looking up the rest from reference TRBV7-6 and TRBJ2-1 gives the full variable domain: GAGVSQSPRYKVTKRGQDVALRCDPISGHVSLYWYRQALGQGPEFLTYFNYEAQQDKSGLPNDRFSAERPEGSISTLTIQRTEQRDSAMYRCASSVGLAGGPGYNEQFFGPGTRLTVL.

In the case of this clonotype: Being one base from a much bigger clone, this may be a read error. The V gene is TRBV7-9, the J gene TRBJ2-3; no clear D. The CDR3 consists of 14 residues. Germline CDR1 is SEHNR and CDR2 is FQNEAQ (reference sequence). V was clipped by 7 bases and J by 5 bases, with 16 bases between them. The chain's CDR3 is CASNESTTEDTQYF. CDR3 nucleotides: TGTGCCAGCAACGAATCCACTACCGAAGATACGCAGTATTTT.

This clonotype was picked up a small number of times. J is TRBJ2-7 and V is TRBV6-1; D possibly corresponds to TRBD1 (6 bases). CDR1 and CDR2 from the germline V gene are MNHNS and SASEGT. The germline V and J ends were trimmed by 6 bases and 3 bases, with 18 bases remaining between them. This CDR3 comprises 15 residues. As DNA, the CDR3 is TGTGCCAGCAGGGACCTGTACCCGGACAGCTACGAGCAGTACTTC. Amino acids: CASRDLYPDSYEQYF.

This clonotype was seen repeatedly, ten times or more. The chain links TRBV29-1 to TRBJ2-4, with 7 bases lining up with TRBD2. With V trimmed by 3 bases and J by 0 bases, 2 bases remained unmatched. The CDR3 totals 14 residues. Germline V gene lookup returns CDR1 SQVTM and CDR2 ANQGSEA. DNA of the CDR3: TGCAGCGTTGAGGGAGGGGCAGCCAAAAACATTCAGTACTTC. Its translation is CSVEGGAAKNIQYF.

This clonotype was found many times. This chain joins TRBV5-4 and TRBJ2-3, with D uncertain. The V gene lost 4 bases and the J gene lost 2 bases, with 14 bases spanning the gap. CDR1 SGHNT and CDR2 YYREEE come from the germline V gene (reference sequence). The CDR3 loop spans 15 amino acids. The CDR3 DNA reads as TGTGCCAGCAGCCAGCTAGGGATTTACACAGATACGCAGTATTTT. Its protein is CASSQLGIYTDTQYF. Drawing the rest from reference TRBV5-4 and TRBJ2-3, the complete variable domain is ETGVTQSPTHLIKTRGQQVTLRCSSQSGHNTVSWYQQALGQGPQFIFQYYREEENGRGNFPPRFSGLQFPNYSSELNVNALELDDSALYLCASSQLGIYTDTQYFGPGTRLTVL.

Details on this clonotype: A much more abundant neighbour one base away suggests this may be a read error. CDR3 sequence: CASTHQGPSEQYF. CDR3 sequence (DNA): TGTGCCAGCACTCATCAGGGGCCCTCCGAGCAGTACTTC. The rearrangement uses TRBV28 and TRBJ2-7; D might be TRBD1 (6 bases). CDR1 is MDHEN and CDR2 is SYDVKM in the germline V gene. Trimming shortened V by 7 bases and J by 6 bases, and 16 bases separated the two germline ends. The CDR3 has 13 amino acids.

This clonotype has more than one count but fewer than ten. J is TRBJ2-7 and V is TRBV27, with no clear D. Trimming shortened V by 5 bases and J by 2 bases, and 10 bases separated the two germline ends. Germline V gene lookup returns CDR1 MNHEY and CDR2 SMNVEV (reference sequence). This CDR3 region has 13 residues. CDR3 sequence: CASSISLAYEQYF. The CDR3 DNA sequence: TGTGCCAGCAGTATCAGTCTGGCCTACGAGCAGTACTTC.